Listed below are T cell receptor beta chains from one sample, sequenced in a study of blood T cell repertoires in COVID-19. TCRdb's copy holds only in-frame clones and misses some; the assay was immunoSEQ multiplex PCR. The sample lists 110,000 or so clones; approximately 87% were seen once. The sequenced material came from peripheral blood. These TCRs come from an older woman with acute or convalescent COVID-19. The CDR3 runs from the conserved cysteine through the conserved F or W. A D gene is named only where the DNA matches it firmly. Clone size is stated in some rows and not others, as once, few, many or a class when expanded.

abundance	v_gene	j_gene	d_gene	CDR3aa	CDR3nt
.	TRBV9	TRBJ2-2	TRBD1	CASSGLYRGSSGELFF	TGTGCCAGCAGCGGGCTGTACAGGGGTTCGTCCGGGGAGCTGTTTTTT
.	TRBV27	TRBJ2-7	.	CASASATYEQYF	TGTGCCAGCGCTAGCGCGACCTACGAGCAGTACTTC
.	TRBV6-4	TRBJ2-1	TRBD2	CASSEFGSGADSYNEQFF	TGTGCCAGCAGTGAATTTGGGAGCGGGGCGGACTCCTACAATGAGCAGTTCTTC
.	TRBV11-2	TRBJ2-7	TRBD2	CASSLASGGYEQYF	TGTGCCAGCAGCTTAGCTAGCGGGGGCTACGAGCAGTACTTC
.	TRBV6-2/TRBV6-3	TRBJ2-1	.	CASSRSTYNEQFF	TGTGCCAGCAGCCGGAGCACTTATAATGAGCAGTTCTTC
.	TRBV5-1	TRBJ1-2	.	CASMSSPLNYGYTF	TGCGCCAGCATGTCCAGCCCACTAAACTATGGCTACACCTTC
.	TRBV9	TRBJ1-1	TRBD1	CASSPLGQGWTEAFF	TGTGCCAGCAGCCCCCTCGGACAGGGGTGGACTGAAGCTTTCTTT
.	TRBV6-5	TRBJ1-5	.	CASMGRQVSNQPQHF	TGTGCCAGCATGGGTCGGCAGGTTAGCAATCAGCCCCAGCATTTT
.	TRBV2	TRBJ2-3	.	CASRDFTDTQYF	TGTGCCAGCAGGGACTTCACAGATACGCAGTATTTT
few	TRBV24-1	TRBJ2-5	.	CATSDPKRAAETQYF	TGTGCCACCAGTGATCCGAAGAGAGCGGCAGAGACCCAGTACTTC
.	TRBV5-1	TRBJ1-1	TRBD1	CASRVDRGDTEAFF	TGCGCCAGCAGGGTAGACAGGGGGGACACTGAAGCTTTCTTT
.	TRBV6-5	TRBJ1-4	TRBD1	CASKEAGQPNEKLFF	TGTGCCAGCAAAGAGGCGGGACAGCCTAATGAAAAACTGTTTTTT
.	TRBV5-4	TRBJ2-3	TRBD1	CASSLRTGPRRDTQYF	TGTGCCAGCAGCTTGAGGACAGGCCCTAGGCGGGATACGCAGTATTTT
.	TRBV19	TRBJ2-2	TRBD1	CASGGDREATGELFF	TGTGCCAGTGGGGGGGACAGGGAGGCCACCGGGGAGCTGTTTTTT
.	TRBV5-4	TRBJ1-3	TRBD1	CASSLGTGSGNTIYF	TGTGCCAGCAGCTTGGGGACAGGGAGCGGAAACACCATATATTTT
.	TRBV7-8	TRBJ1-1	TRBD1	CASSAYRGPVEAFF	TGTGCCAGCAGCGCGTACAGGGGACCGGTTGAAGCTTTCTTT
.	TRBV5-8	TRBJ2-7	.	CASSGGDSSYEQYF	TGTGCCAGCAGCGGCGGGGACAGTTCCTACGAGCAGTACTTC
.	TRBV6-2/TRBV6-3	TRBJ1-1	.	CASSSEMNTEAFF	TGTGCCAGCAGTTCCGAGATGAACACTGAAGCTTTCTTT
.	TRBV28	TRBJ2-5	.	CASGQQERFAKTQYF	TGTGCCAGCGGCCAACAGGAAAGGTTCGCGAAGACCCAGTACTTC
.	TRBV7-3	TRBJ2-1	.	CASSLDWNNEQFF	TGTGCCAGCAGTTTGGACTGGAACAATGAGCAGTTCTTC
.	TRBV12-3/TRBV12-4	TRBJ2-5	.	CASSSGKTQYF	TGTGCCAGCAGTTCGGGAAAGACCCAGTACTTC
.	TRBV19	TRBJ2-1	TRBD2	CASSTSPWTRRDEQFF	TGTGCCAGTAGTACCAGCCCGTGGACTAGGAGGGATGAGCAGTTCTTC
once	TRBV5-1	TRBJ2-5	.	CASSLSRSETQYF	TGCGCCAGCAGCTTGTCGAGGTCGGAGACCCAGTACTTC
.	TRBV5-6	TRBJ1-2	.	CASSLVSNYGYTF	TGTGCCAGCAGCTTGGTCAGTAACTATGGCTACACCTTC
.	TRBV11-2	TRBJ2-1	TRBD2	CASSLEGGSSYNEQFF	TGTGCCAGCAGCTTAGAGGGCGGGAGTTCGTACAATGAGCAGTTCTTC
.	TRBV7-9	TRBJ1-2	.	CASSPDSRGGYTF	TGTGCCAGCAGCCCGGACAGCCGGGGTGGCTACACCTTC
.	TRBV6-4	TRBJ2-6	TRBD1	CASSFGTGGAGANVLTF	TGTGCCAGCAGTTTCGGGACAGGGGGCGCTGGGGCCAACGTCCTGACTTTC
.	TRBV19	TRBJ2-3	.	CASSDVSAGNTDTQYF	TGTGCCAGCTCTGATGTCTCGGCGGGAAACACAGATACGCAGTATTTT
many	TRBV19	TRBJ2-6	.	CASSIARFSGANVLTF	TGTGCCAGTAGTATCGCACGGTTCTCTGGGGCCAACGTCCTGACTTTC
.	TRBV2	TRBJ2-7	TRBD2	CASSTGTSPYEQYF	TGTGCCAGCAGTACCGGGACTAGTCCCTACGAGCAGTACTTC
few	TRBV9	TRBJ2-2	.	CASSVAGDTGELFF	TGTGCCAGCAGCGTAGCAGGGGACACCGGGGAGCTGTTTTTT
.	TRBV12-3/TRBV12-4	TRBJ1-2	.	CASGSGRAGSYTF	TGTGCCAGCGGGAGTGGCCGGGCGGGTAGCTACACCTTC
.	TRBV19	TRBJ1-3	TRBD1	CASSATGEYSGNTIYF	TGTGCCAGTAGTGCCACAGGGGAATACTCTGGAAACACCATATATTTT
.	TRBV20-1	TRBJ1-1	.	CSGSKGGAEAFF	TGCAGTGGTAGTAAAGGAGGCGCTGAAGCTTTCTTT
.	TRBV21-1	TRBJ2-7	.	CASSKGPGGCSYEQYF	TGTGCCAGCAGCAAAGGCCCCGGGGGGTGCTCCTACGAGCAGTACTTC
.	TRBV19	TRBJ1-2	.	CASSIEAGWPYGYTF	TGTGCCAGTAGTATAGAGGCAGGGTGGCCTTATGGCTACACCTTC
.	TRBV10-3	TRBJ2-1	.	CAISLSGRPDNEQFF	TGTGCCATCAGTCTTAGCGGCCGACCCGACAATGAGCAGTTCTTC
.	TRBV7-2	TRBJ2-7	.	CASSFGEGVPYEQYF	TGTGCCAGCAGCTTTGGGGAGGGGGTTCCCTACGAGCAGTACTTC
.	TRBV28	TRBJ1-3	TRBD1	CASTPGQLGNTIYF	TGTGCCAGCACCCCGGGACAGTTGGGAAACACCATATATTTT
.	TRBV20-1	TRBJ1-1	.	CSAIRGEAFF	TGCAGTGCAATCAGGGGTGAAGCTTTCTTT
.	TRBV28	TRBJ2-7	TRBD1	CASRSAAGTGNSYEQYF	TGTGCCAGCAGATCAGCCGCTGGGACAGGGAATTCCTACGAGCAGTACTTC
.	TRBV28	TRBJ1-3	.	CASSPPKPGDTIYF	TGTGCCAGCAGTCCTCCAAAGCCCGGAGACACCATATATTTT
.	TRBV12-3/TRBV12-4	TRBJ1-1	TRBD1	CASSRQGPAFF	TGTGCCAGCAGTCGACAGGGGCCCGCTTTCTTT
once	TRBV7-2	TRBJ1-3	.	CASAQGTGNTIYF	TGTGCCAGCGCCCAGGGAACTGGAAACACCATATATTTT
.	TRBV19	TRBJ1-3	.	CASSIFPRQNSGNTIYF	TGTGCCAGTAGTATTTTCCCCAGACAGAACTCTGGAAACACCATATATTTT
.	TRBV3-1/TRBV3-2	TRBJ2-7	.	CASSQRLPGRVREQYF	TGTGCCAGCAGCCAGAGATTGCCCGGCAGGGTTCGGGAGCAGTACTTC
.	TRBV7-9	TRBJ1-5	.	CASSLQGYNQPQHF	TGTGCCAGCAGCTTACAGGGCTACAATCAGCCCCAGCATTTT
.	TRBV4-2	TRBJ2-3	TRBD2	CASSQGAGGPGDTQYF	TGTGCCAGCAGCCAAGGGGCGGGGGGGCCTGGAGATACGCAGTATTTT
.	TRBV7-2	TRBJ1-2	.	CASSLEQYYGYTF	TGTGCCAGCAGCTTGGAACAGTACTATGGCTACACCTTC
.	TRBV12-2	TRBJ1-1	.	CGGRTSWAMNTEAFF	TGTGGGGGCCGGACCTCCTGGGCCATGAACACTGAAGCTTTCTTT
.	TRBV18	TRBJ2-5	.	CASSPGAKETQYF	TGTGCCAGCTCACCGGGAGCAAAAGAGACCCAGTACTTC
.	TRBV19	TRBJ1-1	TRBD1	CASSIGGQGVEKAFF	TGTGCCAGTAGTATCGGAGGACAGGGGGTCGAAAAAGCTTTCTTT
.	TRBV7-9	TRBJ2-6	TRBD1	CASSTLRDRGPGANVLTF	TGTGCCAGCAGCACACTCCGGGACAGGGGGCCTGGGGCCAACGTCCTGACTTTC
few	TRBV10-1	TRBJ2-7	TRBD1	CASSDSGTGASRHEQYF	TGCGCCAGCAGTGATTCCGGGACAGGGGCTTCGAGGCACGAGCAGTACTTC